The rows below give T cell receptor beta chains drawn from one sample of a study of blood T cell repertoires in COVID-19. Measured with immunoSEQ multiplex PCR; TCRdb has only the in-frame clones, and not every one. The sample has 180,000 or so clones; roughly 81% are singletons. Sequenced input: peripheral blood. The receptors here all came from a woman in her forties with COVID-19, enrolled during active disease. Both conserved end residues are trimmed from each CDR3. Fields, in order: D gene, clone size, V gene, CDR3 protein. A D gene is named only where the DNA matches it firmly. Clone size appears in some rows only: once, few, many, or a class for an expanded clone.

D: .; size: .; V: TRBV4-1; CDR3: ASSQGRSIGLANVYEQY
D: TRBD1; size: once; V: TRBV19; CDR3: ASSGTGGEKLF
D: .; size: .; V: TRBV29-1; CDR3: SAGVGRSPADTQY
D: .; size: .; V: TRBV5-8; CDR3: ASSPLLDWQGLFEQY
D: .; size: .; V: TRBV9; CDR3: ASDAGTASSGELF
D: .; size: .; V: TRBV9; CDR3: ASSTGQNSGNTIY
D: .; size: .; V: TRBV4-1; CDR3: ASSQDPADTQY
D: .; size: .; V: TRBV3-1/TRBV3-2; CDR3: ASSRGGPGNEQF
D: TRBD1; size: .; V: TRBV6-5; CDR3: ASSYARGRTGELF
D: .; size: .; V: TRBV30; CDR3: AWRNSPTGGYGYT
D: TRBD2; size: .; V: TRBV3-1/TRBV3-2; CDR3: ASSQDKGRGGGRTGELF
D: TRBD1; size: .; V: TRBV24-1; CDR3: ATSDGTAGELF
D: .; size: .; V: TRBV28; CDR3: ASSWSGRGSNQPQH
D: TRBD2; size: .; V: TRBV7-2; CDR3: ASSLGGRGNEQF
D: .; size: .; V: TRBV18; CDR3: ASSQTDYGYT
D: .; size: .; V: TRBV28; CDR3: ASSSNYGYT
D: .; size: many; V: TRBV6-4; CDR3: ASSGGSGSTDTQY
D: TRBD1; size: .; V: TRBV4-2; CDR3: ASSQDERGTAFGNTEAF
D: TRBD1; size: .; V: TRBV14; CDR3: ASRRQGLGETQY
D: .; size: .; V: TRBV11-2; CDR3: ASSKILGRPEQY
D: .; size: .; V: TRBV11-2; CDR3: ASSLVVSYTEAF
D: TRBD2; size: .; V: TRBV28; CDR3: ASSRTRPGLAGANEQF
D: .; size: .; V: TRBV6-5; CDR3: ASGLRPRPGETQY
D: TRBD2; size: few; V: TRBV20-1; CDR3: SASVTSGTDTQY